The source of this TCR beta chain is a study of shared clonotypes between healthy human individuals. Study information: There were three CD4 naive, three CD4 memory, two CD8 naive and one CD8 memory plates per donor. Overall study findings and caveats: Rarefaction analysis demonstrated incomplete sorted-subset sequencing notwithstanding large depth.

This CDR3 has 18 residues. Trimming cost V 5 bases and J 6 bases, with 23 bases left between them. Looked up from germline, CDR1 is SGHVS and CDR2 is FNYEAQ. Turning to this clone: Its antigen is as yet unknown.

Investigators spread the genomic DNA of each subset evenly over several immunoSEQ plates. Replicate PCRs for sorted subsets used roughly 200 ng DNA; this equaled about 30,000 T cell genomes. The repertoire was sequenced with immunoSEQ multiplex PCR; TCRdb's copy has only in-frame clones and lacks some. The sample has approximately 2.5 million clones, roughly nine tenths seen once; the top ten hold 0.13% to 0.15%. This clonotype was sampled from a man in his late teens or twenties in good health. The V and J genes are TRBV7-6 and TRBJ1-6; D gene ambiguous. The sample taken for sequencing was naive CD4+ T cells sorted from blood. Subset here: CD45RA+ positively selected. The CDR3 coding sequence is TGTGCCAGCAGCCCCCTACGGCCGGGTTCCTATGGTAATTCACCCCTCCACTTT. Encoded protein: CASSPLRPGSYGNSPLHF.